This T cell receptor beta chain came from a study of blood T cell repertoires in COVID-19. On the study more broadly: Specimens from acute and convalescent COVID-19 originated in the United States, Italy and Spain. PBMCs, B-cell-depleted T cells, or T cells were the source of the cDNA or gDNA that made up the material.

Germline V gene sequence: CDR1 MNHNS, CDR2 SASEGT. Unmatched junction bases numbered 3, after V lost 1 base and J lost 4 bases. The CDR3 is 15 amino acids. In the original analysis: For nucleated cells, counts were estimated from reference gene primer amplification. Sequenced by immunoSEQ multiplex PCR; TCRdb stores in-frame clones only, minus some. Clonal size and the V and J genes are those of that table, whereas D and trimming came from the DNA. The table has about 260,000 clones, roughly 88% seen once; the top ten hold about 0.7%. The J gene is TRBJ1-4, the V gene TRBV6-1; 7 bases agree with TRBD1. The clonotype was recovered from a human donor in a cohort sampled during active COVID-19. Sequenced material: peripheral blood. The CDR3 bases are TGTGCCAGCAGTGAAGTAAACAGGGGTAATGAAAAACTGTTTTTT. It specifies CASSEVNRGNEKLFF.